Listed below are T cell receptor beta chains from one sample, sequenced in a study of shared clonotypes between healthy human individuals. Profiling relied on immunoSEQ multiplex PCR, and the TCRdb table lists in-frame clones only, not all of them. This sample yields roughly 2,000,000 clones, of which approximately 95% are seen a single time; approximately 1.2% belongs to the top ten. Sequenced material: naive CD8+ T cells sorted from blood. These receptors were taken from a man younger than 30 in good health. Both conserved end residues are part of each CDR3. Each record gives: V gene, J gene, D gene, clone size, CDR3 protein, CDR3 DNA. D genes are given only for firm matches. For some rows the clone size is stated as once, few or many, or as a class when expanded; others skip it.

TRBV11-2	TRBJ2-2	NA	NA	CASSGWDTGELFF	TGTGCCAGCAGCGGGTGGGACACCGGGGAGCTGTTTTTT
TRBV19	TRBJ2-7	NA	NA	CASSIRFPYEQYF	TGTGCCAGTAGTATCCGCTTCCCCTACGAGCAGTACTTC
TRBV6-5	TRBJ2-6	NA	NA	CASSLSSPANVLTF	TGTGCCAGCAGTCTCTCCTCACCGGCCAACGTCCTGACTTTC
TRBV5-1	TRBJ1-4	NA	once	CASSEGFSATNEKLFF	TGCGCCAGCAGCGAAGGGTTTAGTGCAACTAATGAAAAACTGTTTTTT
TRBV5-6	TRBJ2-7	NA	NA	CASSPEGNYPHYEQYF	TGTGCCAGCAGCCCCGAGGGCAATTATCCCCACTACGAGCAGTACTTC
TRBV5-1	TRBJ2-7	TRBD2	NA	CASSWTSGVYEQYF	TGCGCCAGCAGCTGGACTAGCGGGGTCTACGAGCAGTACTTC
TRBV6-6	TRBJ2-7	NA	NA	CASSYLTQGAYEQYF	TGTGCCAGCAGTTACTTAACCCAGGGAGCCTACGAGCAGTACTTC
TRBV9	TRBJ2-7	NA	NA	CASNSGGIEQYF	TGTGCCAGCAACTCGGGGGGCATCGAGCAGTACTTC
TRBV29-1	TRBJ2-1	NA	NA	CSAVDLYNEQFF	TGCAGCGCCGTGGACCTTTACAATGAGCAGTTCTTC
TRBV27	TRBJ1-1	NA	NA	CASSLQALNTEAFF	TGTGCCAGCAGTTTACAGGCCCTGAACACTGAAGCTTTCTTT
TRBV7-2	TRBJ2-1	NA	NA	CASSPVGDPYNEQFF	TGTGCCAGCAGCCCCGTAGGGGACCCCTACAATGAGCAGTTCTTC
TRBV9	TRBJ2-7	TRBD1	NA	CASSVDGQGDAEQYF	TGTGCCAGCAGCGTAGACGGACAGGGTGATGCCGAGCAGTACTTC
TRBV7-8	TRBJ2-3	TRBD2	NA	CASSSGLAGVGGTQYF	TGTGCCAGCAGCTCCGGACTAGCGGGAGTAGGTGGGACGCAGTATTTT
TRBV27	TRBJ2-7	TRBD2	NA	CASSSSAGGLAYEQYF	TGTGCCAGCAGCAGTTCGGCCGGTGGACTAGCCTACGAGCAGTACTTC
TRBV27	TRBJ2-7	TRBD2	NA	CASSLRAGLAGVDEQYF	TGTGCCAGCAGTTTAAGGGCTGGACTAGCGGGAGTGGACGAGCAGTACTTC
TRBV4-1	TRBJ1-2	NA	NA	CASSQTQGGEDGYTF	TGCGCCAGCAGCCAGACACAGGGAGGAGAAGATGGCTACACCTTC
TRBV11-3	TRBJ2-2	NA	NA	CASSDLNTGELFF	TGTGCCAGCAGCGACCTGAACACCGGGGAGCTGTTTTTT
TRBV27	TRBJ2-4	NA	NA	CASSLGLGGKNIQYF	TGTGCCAGCAGTTTGGGCCTGGGAGGCAAAAACATTCAGTACTTC
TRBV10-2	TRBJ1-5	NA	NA	CASWVGPSNQPQHF	TGCGCCAGCTGGGTGGGTCCTAGCAATCAGCCCCAGCATTTT
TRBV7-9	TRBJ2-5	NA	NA	CASSLVGETQYF	TGTGCCAGCAGCTTAGTTGGCGAGACCCAGTACTTC
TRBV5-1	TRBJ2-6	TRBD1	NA	CASSLTSTGVPLSGANVLTF	TGCGCCAGCAGCTTGACGTCTACAGGGGTCCCCCTCTCTGGGGCCAACGTCCTGACTTTC
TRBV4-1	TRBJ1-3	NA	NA	CASSGGGNTIYF	TGCGCCAGCAGCGGGGGGGGAAACACCATATATTTT
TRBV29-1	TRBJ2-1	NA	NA	CSAEGLAEKVEFF	TGCAGCGCCGAGGGCTTAGCCGAAAAGGTGGAGTTCTTC
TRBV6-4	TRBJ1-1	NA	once	CASRAGVNTEAFF	TGTGCCAGCAGGGCAGGGGTTAACACTGAAGCTTTCTTT
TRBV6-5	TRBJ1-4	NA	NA	CASSYSGTTNEKLFF	TGTGCCAGCAGTTACTCGGGGACAACTAATGAAAAACTGTTTTTT
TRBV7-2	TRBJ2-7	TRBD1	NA	CASSLPGQGIYEQYF	TGTGCCAGCAGCTTGCCGGGACAGGGGATCTACGAGCAGTACTTC
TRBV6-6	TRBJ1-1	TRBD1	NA	CASRTTGRDTEAFF	TGTGCCAGCAGGACGACAGGGAGGGACACTGAAGCTTTCTTT
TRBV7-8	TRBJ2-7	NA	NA	CASSRSRFYEQYF	TGTGCCAGCAGCCGATCACGGTTCTACGAGCAGTACTTC
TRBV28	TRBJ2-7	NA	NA	CASSFLVVGYEQYF	TGTGCCAGCAGTTTTCTGGTGGTGGGCTACGAGCAGTACTTC
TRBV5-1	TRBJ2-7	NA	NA	CASSWTPGSNDEQYF	TGCGCCAGCAGCTGGACCCCCGGGTCCAATGACGAGCAGTACTTC
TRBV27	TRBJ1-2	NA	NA	CASSPTALTNYGYTF	TGTGCCAGCAGCCCGACAGCACTTACTAACTATGGCTACACCTTC